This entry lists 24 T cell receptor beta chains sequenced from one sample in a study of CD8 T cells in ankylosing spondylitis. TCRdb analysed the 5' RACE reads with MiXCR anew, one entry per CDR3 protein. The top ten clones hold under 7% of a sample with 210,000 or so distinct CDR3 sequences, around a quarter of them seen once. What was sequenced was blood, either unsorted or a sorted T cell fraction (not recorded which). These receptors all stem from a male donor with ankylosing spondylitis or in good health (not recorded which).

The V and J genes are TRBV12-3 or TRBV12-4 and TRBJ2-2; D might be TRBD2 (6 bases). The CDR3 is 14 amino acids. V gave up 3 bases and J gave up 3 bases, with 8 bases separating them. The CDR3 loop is CASSFREDTGELFF. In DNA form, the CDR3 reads TGTGCCAGCAGTTTCAGGGAGGACACCGGGGAGCTGTTTTTT.

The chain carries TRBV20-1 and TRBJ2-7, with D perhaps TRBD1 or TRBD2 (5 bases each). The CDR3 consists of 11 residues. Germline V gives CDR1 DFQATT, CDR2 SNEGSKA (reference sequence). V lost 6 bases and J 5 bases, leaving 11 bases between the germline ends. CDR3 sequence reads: CSALGRHEQYF. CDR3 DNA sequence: TGCAGTGCGCTGGGACGCCACGAGCAGTACTTC.

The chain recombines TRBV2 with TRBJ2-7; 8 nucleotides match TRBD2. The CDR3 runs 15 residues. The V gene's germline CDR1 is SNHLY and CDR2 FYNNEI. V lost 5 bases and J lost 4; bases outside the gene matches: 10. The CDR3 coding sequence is TGTGCCAGCAGTCCAAGACTGAGCGGGAGTTACGAGCAGTACTTC. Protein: CASSPRLSGSYEQYF. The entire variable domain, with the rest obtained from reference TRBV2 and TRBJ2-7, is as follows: EPEVTQTPSHQVTQMGQEVILRCVPISNHLYFYWYRQILGQKVEFLVSFYNNEISEKSEIFDDQFSVERPDGSNFTLKIRSTKLEDSAMYFCASSPRLSGSYEQYFGPGTRLTVT.

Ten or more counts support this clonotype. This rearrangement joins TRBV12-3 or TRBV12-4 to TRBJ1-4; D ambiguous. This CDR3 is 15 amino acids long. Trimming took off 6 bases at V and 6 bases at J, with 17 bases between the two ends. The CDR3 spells CASRRTDKGHEKLFF. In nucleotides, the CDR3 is TGTGCCAGCAGGCGGACGGATAAGGGCCATGAAAAACTGTTTTTT.

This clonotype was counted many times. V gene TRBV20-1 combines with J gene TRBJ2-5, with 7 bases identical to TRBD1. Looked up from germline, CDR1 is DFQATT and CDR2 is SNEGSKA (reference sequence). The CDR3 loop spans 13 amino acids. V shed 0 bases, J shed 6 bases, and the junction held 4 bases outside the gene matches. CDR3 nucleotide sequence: TGCAGTGCTAGAGATGAGGGACAGCAGACCCAGTACTTC. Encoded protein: CSARDEGQQTQYF.

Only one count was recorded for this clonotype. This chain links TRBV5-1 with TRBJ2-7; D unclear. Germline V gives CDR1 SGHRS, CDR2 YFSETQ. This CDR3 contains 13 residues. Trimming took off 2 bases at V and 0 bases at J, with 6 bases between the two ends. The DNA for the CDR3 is TGCGCCAGCAGCTTCAGGAGCTCCTACGAGCAGTACTTC. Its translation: CASSFRSSYEQYF.

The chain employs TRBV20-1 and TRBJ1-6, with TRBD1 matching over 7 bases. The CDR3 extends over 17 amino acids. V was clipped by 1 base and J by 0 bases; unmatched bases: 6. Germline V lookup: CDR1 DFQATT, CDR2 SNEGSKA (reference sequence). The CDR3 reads CSARVLTGSSYNSPLHF. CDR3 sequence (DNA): TGCAGTGCTAGAGTACTGACAGGGAGCTCCTATAATTCACCCCTCCACTTT.

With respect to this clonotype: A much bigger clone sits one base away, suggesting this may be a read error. The CDR3: CACSPPITNEQFF. The CDR3 DNA reads TGTGCCTGCTCACCACCGATCACCAATGAGCAGTTCTTC. The chain is built from TRBV18 and TRBJ2-1; D gene unclear. Per germline, CDR1 KGHSH and CDR2 LQKENI. CDR3 length equals 13 residues.

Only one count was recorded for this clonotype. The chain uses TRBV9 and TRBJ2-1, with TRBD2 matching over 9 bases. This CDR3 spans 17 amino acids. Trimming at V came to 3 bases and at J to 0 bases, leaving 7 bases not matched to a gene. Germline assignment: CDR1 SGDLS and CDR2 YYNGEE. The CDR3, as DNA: TGTGCCAGCAGCGCGCTTCTAGCGGGAAGCTCCTACAATGAGCAGTTCTTC. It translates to CASSALLAGSSYNEQFF.

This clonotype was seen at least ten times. The CDR3 spells CASSQEAPHSGNTIYF. The CDR3 nucleotides read TGCGCCAGCAGCCAAGAAGCCCCTCACTCTGGAAACACCATATATTTT. This chain uses TRBV4-1 with TRBJ1-3; D ambiguous. The germline CDR1 and CDR2 sequences are MGHRA and YSYEKL. This CDR3 has 16 residues. Trimming left V 0 bases short and J 0 bases short, with 9 bases between.

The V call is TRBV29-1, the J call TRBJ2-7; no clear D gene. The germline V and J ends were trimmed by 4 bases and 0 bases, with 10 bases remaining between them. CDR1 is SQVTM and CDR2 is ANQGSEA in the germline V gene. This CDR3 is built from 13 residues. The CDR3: CSVASQNSYEQYF. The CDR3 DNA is TGCAGCGTTGCTTCCCAAAACTCCTACGAGCAGTACTTC.

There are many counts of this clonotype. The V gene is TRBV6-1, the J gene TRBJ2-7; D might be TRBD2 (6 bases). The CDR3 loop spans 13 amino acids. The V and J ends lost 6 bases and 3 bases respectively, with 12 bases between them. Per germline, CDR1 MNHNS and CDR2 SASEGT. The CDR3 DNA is TGTGCCAGCAGGAGCGGGTCCCTCTACGAGCAGTACTTC. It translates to CASRSGSLYEQYF.

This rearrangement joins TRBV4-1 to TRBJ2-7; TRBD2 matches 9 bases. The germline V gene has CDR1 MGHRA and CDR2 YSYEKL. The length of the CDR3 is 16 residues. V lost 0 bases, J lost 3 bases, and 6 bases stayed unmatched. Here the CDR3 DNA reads TGCGCCAGCAGCCAAGATCGGGGTAGCGGGAGCTACGAGCAGTACTTC. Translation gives CASSQDRGSGSYEQYF.

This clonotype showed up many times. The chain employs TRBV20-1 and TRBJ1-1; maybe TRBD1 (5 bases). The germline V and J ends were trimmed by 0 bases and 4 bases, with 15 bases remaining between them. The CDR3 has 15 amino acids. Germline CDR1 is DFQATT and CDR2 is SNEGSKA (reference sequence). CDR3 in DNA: TGCAGTGCTAGAGATCGGGGACCGCTAATCACTGAAGCTTTCTTT. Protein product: CSARDRGPLITEAFF.

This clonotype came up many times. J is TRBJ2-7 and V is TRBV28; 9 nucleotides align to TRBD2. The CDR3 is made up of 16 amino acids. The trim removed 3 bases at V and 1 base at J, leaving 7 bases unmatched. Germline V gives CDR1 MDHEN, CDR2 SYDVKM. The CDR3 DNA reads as TGTGCCAGCAGTTTCACACTAGCGGGTCTATCCTACGAGCAGTACTTC. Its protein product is CASSFTLAGLSYEQYF.

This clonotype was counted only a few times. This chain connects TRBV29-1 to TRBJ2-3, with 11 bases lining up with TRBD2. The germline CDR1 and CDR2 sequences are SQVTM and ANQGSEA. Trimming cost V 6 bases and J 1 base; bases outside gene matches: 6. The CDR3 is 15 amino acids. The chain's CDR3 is CSVSGTSGRTDTQYF. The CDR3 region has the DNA TGCAGCGTGAGTGGGACTAGCGGCCGCACAGATACGCAGTATTTT.

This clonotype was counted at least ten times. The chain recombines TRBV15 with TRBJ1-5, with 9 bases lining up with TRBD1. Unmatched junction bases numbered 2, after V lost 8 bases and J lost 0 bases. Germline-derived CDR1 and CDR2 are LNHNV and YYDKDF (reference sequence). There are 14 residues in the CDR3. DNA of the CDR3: TGTGCCACCGCGACAGGGGGTAGCAATCAGCCCCAGCATTTT. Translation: CATATGGSNQPQHF.

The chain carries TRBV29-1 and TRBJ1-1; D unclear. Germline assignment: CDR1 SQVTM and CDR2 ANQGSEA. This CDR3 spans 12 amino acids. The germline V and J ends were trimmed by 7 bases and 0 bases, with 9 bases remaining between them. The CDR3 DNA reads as TGCAGCGCGGCCCTCCTGAACACTGAAGCTTTCTTT. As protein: CSAALLNTEAFF. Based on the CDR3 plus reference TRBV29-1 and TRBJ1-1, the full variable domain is SAVISQKPSRDICQRGTSLTIQCQVDSQVTMMFWYRQQPGQSLTLIATANQGSEATYESGFVIDKFPISRPNLTFSTLTVSNMSPEDSSIYLCSAALLNTEAFFGQGTRLTVV.

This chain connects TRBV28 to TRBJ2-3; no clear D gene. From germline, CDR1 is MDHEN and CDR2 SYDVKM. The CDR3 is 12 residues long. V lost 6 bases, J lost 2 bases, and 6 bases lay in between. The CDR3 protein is CASSQNTDTQYF. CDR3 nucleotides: TGTGCCAGCAGCCAGAACACAGATACGCAGTATTTT.

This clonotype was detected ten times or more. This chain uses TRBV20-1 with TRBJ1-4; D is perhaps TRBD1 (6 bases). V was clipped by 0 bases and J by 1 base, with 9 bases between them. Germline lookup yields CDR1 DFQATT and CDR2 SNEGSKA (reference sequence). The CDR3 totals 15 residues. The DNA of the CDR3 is TGCAGTGCTAGAGATGGGGGCGGAACTAATGAAAAACTGTTTTTT. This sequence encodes CSARDGGGTNEKLFF.

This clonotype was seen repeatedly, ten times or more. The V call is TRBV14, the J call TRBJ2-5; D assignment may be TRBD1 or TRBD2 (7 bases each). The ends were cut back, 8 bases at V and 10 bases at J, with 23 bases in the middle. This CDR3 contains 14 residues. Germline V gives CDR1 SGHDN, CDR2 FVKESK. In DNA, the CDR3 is TGTGCCAGCGCCGACCCCAGGGGGGGGTATATCCAGTACTTC. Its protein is CASADPRGGYIQYF.

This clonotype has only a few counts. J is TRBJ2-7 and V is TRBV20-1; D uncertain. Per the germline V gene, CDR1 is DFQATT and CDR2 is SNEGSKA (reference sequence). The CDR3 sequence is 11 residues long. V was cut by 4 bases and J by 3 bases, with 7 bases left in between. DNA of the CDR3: TGCAGTGCTAAAGACGGCTACGAGCAGTACTTC. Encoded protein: CSAKDGYEQYF.

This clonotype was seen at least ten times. CDR3 region: CSAGLAGGPRETQYF. The CDR3 DNA reads as TGCAGTGCAGGACTAGCGGGAGGGCCCCGAGAGACCCAGTACTTC. The chain has TRBV20-1 and TRBJ2-5; 15 bases are shared with TRBD2. The trim removed 6 bases at V and 4 bases at J, leaving 6 bases unmatched. The CDR3 has 15 amino acids. Germline V gene sequence: CDR1 DFQATT, CDR2 SNEGSKA (reference sequence).

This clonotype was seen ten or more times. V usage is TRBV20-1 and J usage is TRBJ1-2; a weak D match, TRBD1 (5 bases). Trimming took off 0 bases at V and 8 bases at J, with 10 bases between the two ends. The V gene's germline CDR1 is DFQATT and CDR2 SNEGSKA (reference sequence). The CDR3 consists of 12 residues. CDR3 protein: CSARDEGPGYTF. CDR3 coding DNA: TGCAGTGCTAGAGATGAGGGGCCCGGCTACACCTTC.